This TCR beta chain originates from a study of OX40 agonist ivuxolimab in advanced cancers. As for the study in general: Across the patients, intravenous ivuxolimab was delivered every 2 weeks at 0.01 to 10 mg/kg. The study, taken as a whole, reports: Clonal expansion was seen in CD4+ and CD8+ blood T cells by week 6 at 0.1 to 3.0 mg/kg. Normalized T-cell clonal expansion was also low in some nonresponders.

Method: immunoSEQ multiplex PCR; TCRdb's copy keeps in-frame clones and lacks some. The sample has about 110,000 clones; about nine tenths are singletons. There are 15 residues in the CDR3. Germline V gene data show CDR1 as ENHRY and CDR2 as SYGVKD. Trimming left V 8 bases short and J 3 bases short, with 16 bases between. Worth noting for this clone: Its antigen is still unknown.

This material consisted of CD4+ or CD8+ T cells sorted from blood, taken in a trial of the OX40 agonist ivuxolimab. V and J are TRBV10-3 and TRBJ1-4; D remains unclear. This sequence was found in an adult with an advanced solid tumor such as melanoma, head and neck, liver or kidney cancer. CDR3 in amino acids: CAIQFAWQSNEKLFF. The CDR3, as DNA: TGTGCCATCCAATTTGCATGGCAGTCTAATGAAAAACTGTTTTTT.